Given below is one TCR beta chain in context. Its target is unknown. The data are from a study of a mutant IDH1 vaccine in newly diagnosed glioma. The wider study: Vaccination started 4-6 weeks after radiotherapy alone, or with temozolomide cycles. Those enrolled had earlier been treated with radiotherapy, temozolomide, or both, mostly both. Visits V12 and V13 fell at weeks 35 and 47, respectively.

Specified time point: week 47, end of study. All doses held 300 ug of mutant IDH1 20-mer peptide, with topical imiquimod. Each patient was administered eight vaccinations, scheduled in weeks 1, 3, 5, 7, 11, 15, 19 and 23. The repertoire was sequenced with immunoSEQ multiplex PCR; TCRdb's copy has only in-frame clones and lacks some. The data contain 30,000 to 40,000 clones, around 90% of them singletons. Trimming cost V 5 bases and J 1 base, with 17 bases left between them. Germline lookup yields CDR1 PRHDT and CDR2 FYEKMQ (reference sequence). The CDR3 is made up of 16 amino acids. The source is a middle-aged man with glioma. Here the sequenced sample was PBMCs, taken from a glioma patient whose treatment included an IDH1 peptide vaccine. The chain carries TRBV13 and TRBJ1-1, with D perhaps TRBD1 (5 bases). For the CDR3, the DNA is TGTGCCAGCAGCCCCCGCGCAGGGCCTTCGAACACTGAAGCTTTCTTT. It codes for CASSPRAGPSNTEAFF.